Detailed here is one T cell receptor beta chain. The antigen is undetermined. The data derive from a study of cytomegalovirus exposure and HLA in healthy donors. In the PCR, 60 Vbeta and 13 Jbeta primers were used. Clones were sequenced by immunoSEQ multiplex PCR, and TCRdb holds only the in-frame ones, with some missing. This table has under 140,000 clones, about 80% appearing once. Study observations and caveats: When analyzed later, a missense DCLRE1C variant was found to be linked to TCR beta V- and J-gene trimming. Most subjects had HLA-A and HLA-B alleles reportedly predicted accurately by TCR beta sequences. Reports described diagnosis of cytomegalovirus status by the classifier as highly specific and sensitive.

This CDR3 has 15 residues. The V gene's germline CDR1 is SEHNR and CDR2 FQNEAQ (reference sequence). V trimming: 1 base; J trimming: 7 bases; junction bases outside the gene matches: 2. The rearrangement uses TRBV7-9 and TRBJ1-6, with 9 bases that match TRBD1. This TCR was recovered from a woman in her fifties or sixties in good health and CMV-seropositive. The sample taken for sequencing was PBMCs. The CDR3 DNA reads as TGTGCCAGCAGCTTAGGGACAGGGGTCAATTCACCCCTCCACTTT. As protein: CASSLGTGVNSPLHF. The full variable domain, completed using reference TRBV7-9 and TRBJ1-6, is DTGVSQNPRHKITKRGQNVTFRCDPISEHNRLYWYRQTLGQGPEFLTYFQNEAQLEKSRLLSDRFSAERPKGSFSTLEIQRTEQGDSAMYLCASSLGTGVNSPLHFGNGTRLTVT.